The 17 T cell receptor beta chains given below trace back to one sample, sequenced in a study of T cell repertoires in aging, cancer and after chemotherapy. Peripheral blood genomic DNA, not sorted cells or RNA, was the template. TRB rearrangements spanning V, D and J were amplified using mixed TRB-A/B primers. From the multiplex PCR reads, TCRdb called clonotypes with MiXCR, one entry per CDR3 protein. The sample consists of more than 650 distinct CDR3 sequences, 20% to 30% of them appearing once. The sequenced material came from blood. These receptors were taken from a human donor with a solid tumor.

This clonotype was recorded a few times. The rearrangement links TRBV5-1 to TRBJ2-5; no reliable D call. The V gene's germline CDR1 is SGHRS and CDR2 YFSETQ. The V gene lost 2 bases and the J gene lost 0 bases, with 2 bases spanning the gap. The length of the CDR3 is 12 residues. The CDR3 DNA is TGCGCCAGCAGCTTTGACCAAGAGACCCAGTACTTC. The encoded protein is CASSFDQETQYF.

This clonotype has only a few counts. CDR3 in DNA: TGTGCCACCAGCGCCTATAGCAATCAGCCCCAGCATTTT. It encodes CATSAYSNQPQHF. The rearrangement links TRBV24-1 to TRBJ1-5; D unclear. The CDR3 sequence is 13 residues long. Germline CDR1 reads KGHDR; CDR2 reads SFDVKD. With 7 bases removed from V and 0 bases from J, the gap between germline ends came to 6 bases.

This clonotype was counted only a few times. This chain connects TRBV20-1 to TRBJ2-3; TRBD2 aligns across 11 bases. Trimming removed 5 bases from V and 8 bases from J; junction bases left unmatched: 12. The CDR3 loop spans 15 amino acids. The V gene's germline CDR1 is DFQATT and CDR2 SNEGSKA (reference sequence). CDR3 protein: CSAHPGTSGSGTQYF. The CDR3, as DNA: TGCAGTGCTCACCCCGGGACTAGCGGTTCAGGTACGCAGTATTTT.

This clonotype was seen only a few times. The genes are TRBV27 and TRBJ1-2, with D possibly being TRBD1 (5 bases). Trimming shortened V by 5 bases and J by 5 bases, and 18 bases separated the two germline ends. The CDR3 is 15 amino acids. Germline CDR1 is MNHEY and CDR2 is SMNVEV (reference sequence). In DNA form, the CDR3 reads TGTGCCAGCAGTCCCCTCGGGGGGGAAGGGTATGGCTACACCTTC. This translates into CASSPLGGEGYGYTF.

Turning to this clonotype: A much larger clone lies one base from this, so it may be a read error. The CDR3 DNA reads as TGTGCCAGCAGCAATGGAGGGTGCGAGCAGTACTTC. Its translation: CASSNGGCEQYF. V and J are TRBV12-3 or TRBV12-4 and TRBJ2-7; D perhaps matches TRBD2 (6 bases). Trimming removed 6 bases from V and 6 bases from J, with 12 bases in between. The CDR3 loop spans 12 amino acids.

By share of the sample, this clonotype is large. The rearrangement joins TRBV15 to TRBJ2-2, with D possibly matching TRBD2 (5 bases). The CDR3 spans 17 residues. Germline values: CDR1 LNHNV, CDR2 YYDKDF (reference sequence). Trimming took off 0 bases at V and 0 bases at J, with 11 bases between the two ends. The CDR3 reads CATSRDWSGANTGELFF. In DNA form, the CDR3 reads TGTGCCACCAGCAGAGATTGGAGCGGCGCGAACACCGGGGAGCTGTTTTTT.

The CDR3 coding sequence is TGTGCCAGCAGGGCGTCTGGAAACACCATATATTTT. Protein product: CASRASGNTIYF. The chain combines TRBV13 with TRBJ1-3; no clear D. V was clipped by 6 bases and J by 1 base, with 4 bases between them. Germline lookup yields CDR1 PRHDT and CDR2 FYEKMQ (reference sequence). The CDR3 sequence is 12 residues long.

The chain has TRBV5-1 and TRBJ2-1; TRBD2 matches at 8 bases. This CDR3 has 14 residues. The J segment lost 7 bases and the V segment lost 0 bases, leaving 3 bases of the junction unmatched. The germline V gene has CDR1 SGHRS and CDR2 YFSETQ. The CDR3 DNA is TGCGCCAGCAGCTTGGTTCTAGCGGGTAATGAGCAGTTCTTC. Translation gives CASSLVLAGNEQFF. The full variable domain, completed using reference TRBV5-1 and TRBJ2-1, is KAGVTQTPRYLIKTRGQQVTLSCSPISGHRSVSWYQQTPGQGLQFLFEYFSETQRNKGNFPGRFSGRQFSNSRSEMNVSTLELGDSALYLCASSLVLAGNEQFFGPGTRLTVL.

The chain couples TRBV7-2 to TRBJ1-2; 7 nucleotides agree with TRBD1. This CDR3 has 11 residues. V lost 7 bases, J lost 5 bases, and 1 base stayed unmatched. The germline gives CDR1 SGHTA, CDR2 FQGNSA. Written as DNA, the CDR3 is TGTGCCAGCACGACAGGGTATGGCTACACCTTC. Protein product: CASTTGYGYTF.

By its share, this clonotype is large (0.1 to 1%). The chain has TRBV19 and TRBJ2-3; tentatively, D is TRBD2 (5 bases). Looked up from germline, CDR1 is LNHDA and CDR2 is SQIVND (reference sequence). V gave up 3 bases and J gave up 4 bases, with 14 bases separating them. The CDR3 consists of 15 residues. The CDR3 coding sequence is TGTGCCAGTAGTATCCATTGGGGAGCATCAGATACGCAGTATTTT. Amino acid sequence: CASSIHWGASDTQYF.

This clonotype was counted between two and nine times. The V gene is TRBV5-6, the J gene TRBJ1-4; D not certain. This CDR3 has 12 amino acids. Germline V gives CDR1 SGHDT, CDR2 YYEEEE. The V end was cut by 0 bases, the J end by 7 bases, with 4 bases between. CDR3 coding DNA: TGTGCCAGCAGCTTGGGGGGTGAAAAACTGTTTTTT. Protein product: CASSLGGEKLFF.

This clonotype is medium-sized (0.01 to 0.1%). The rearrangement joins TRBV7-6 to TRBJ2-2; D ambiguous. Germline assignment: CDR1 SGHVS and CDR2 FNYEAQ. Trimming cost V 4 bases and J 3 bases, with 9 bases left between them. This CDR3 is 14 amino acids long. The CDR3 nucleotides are TGTGCCAGCAGCTCCACTATTGACACCGGGGAGCTGTTTTTT. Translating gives CASSSTIDTGELFF. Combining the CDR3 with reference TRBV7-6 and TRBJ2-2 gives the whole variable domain GAGVSQSPRYKVTKRGQDVALRCDPISGHVSLYWYRQALGQGPEFLTYFNYEAQQDKSGLPNDRFSAERPEGSISTLTIQRTEQRDSAMYRCASSSTIDTGELFFGEGSRLTVL.

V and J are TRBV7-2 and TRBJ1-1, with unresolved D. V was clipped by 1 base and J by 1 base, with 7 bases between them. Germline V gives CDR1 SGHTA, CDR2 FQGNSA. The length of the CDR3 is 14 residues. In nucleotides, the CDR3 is TGTGCCAGCAGCTTAGGGGGTACGAACACTGAAGCTTTCTTT. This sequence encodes CASSLGGTNTEAFF. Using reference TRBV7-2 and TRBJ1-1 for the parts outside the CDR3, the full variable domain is GAGVSQSPSNKVTEKGKDVELRCDPISGHTALYWYRQSLGQGLEFLIYFQGNSAPDKSGLPSDRFSAERTGGSVSTLTIQRTQQEDSAVYLCASSLGGTNTEAFFGQGTRLTVV.

CDR3 coding DNA: TGTGCCAGCAGCTTAGGTAGTCCCCGAAGCTCCTACGAGCAGTACTTC. Residues: CASSLGSPRSSYEQYF. The V and J genes are TRBV7-6 and TRBJ2-7; D not resolved. Germline CDR1 and CDR2: SGHVS and FNYEAQ. The CDR3 sequence is 16 residues long. The germline V and J ends were trimmed by 1 base and 0 bases, with 13 bases remaining between them.

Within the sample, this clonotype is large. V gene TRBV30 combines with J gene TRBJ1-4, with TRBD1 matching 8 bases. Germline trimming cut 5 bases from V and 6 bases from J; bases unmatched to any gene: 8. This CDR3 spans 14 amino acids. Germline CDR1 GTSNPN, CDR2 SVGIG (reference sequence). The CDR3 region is CAWAGQGADEKLFF. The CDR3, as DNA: TGTGCCTGGGCCGGACAGGGCGCTGATGAAAAACTGTTTTTT.

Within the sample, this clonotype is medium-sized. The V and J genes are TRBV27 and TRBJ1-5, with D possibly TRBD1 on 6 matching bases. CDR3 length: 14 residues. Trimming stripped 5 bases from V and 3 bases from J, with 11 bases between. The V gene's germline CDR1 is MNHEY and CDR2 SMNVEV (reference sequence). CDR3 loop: CASSPRDNNQPQHF. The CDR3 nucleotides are TGTGCCAGCAGTCCCCGGGACAACAATCAGCCCCAGCATTTT.

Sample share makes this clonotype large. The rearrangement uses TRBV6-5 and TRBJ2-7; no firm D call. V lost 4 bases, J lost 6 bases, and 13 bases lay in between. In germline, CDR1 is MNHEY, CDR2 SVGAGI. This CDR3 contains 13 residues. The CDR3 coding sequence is TGTGCCAGCAGTTTTCAGGACCGCCGCGAGCAGTACTTC. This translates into CASSFQDRREQYF.